The 23 T cell receptor beta chains below all came from one sample that was sequenced in a study of a mutant IDH1 vaccine in newly diagnosed glioma. Method: immunoSEQ multiplex PCR; TCRdb's copy keeps in-frame clones and lacks some. The sample consists of about 68,000 clones, approximately 79% of them appearing once. Time point noted: baseline, week 1 (first vaccination visit). Indicated treatment: pre-vaccination baseline after standard-of-care therapy. The sample was PBMCs, taken from a glioma patient treated with radiotherapy, temozolomide or both. The receptors here all came from a middle-aged man with glioma.

The sample holds one count of this clone. V gene TRBV4-1 combines with J gene TRBJ1-5; D gene uncertain. CDR1 is MGHRA, CDR2 YSYEKL, per germline. The length of the CDR3 is 17 residues. Trimming shortened V by 0 bases and J by 0 bases, and 12 bases separated the two germline ends. The CDR3 nucleotides are TGCGCCAGCAGCCAAGAGGGAGACGGTTATAGCAATCAGCCCCAGCATTTT. As protein: CASSQEGDGYSNQPQHF.

The chain has TRBV6-6 and TRBJ1-1, with 7 positions matching TRBD1. V was pared by 5 bases and J by 4 bases, with 10 bases of the junction left unmatched. This CDR3 is 15 amino acids long. The germline gives CDR1 MNHNY, CDR2 SVGAGI (reference sequence). CDR3 loop: CASSRSTGRLTEAFF. The DNA of the CDR3 is TGTGCCAGCAGTCGCTCGACAGGGCGCCTCACTGAAGCTTTCTTT.

This clone has only one observation. This chain uses TRBV2 with TRBJ1-1; 7 positions match TRBD1. Trimming at V came to 9 bases and at J to 3 bases, leaving 10 bases not matched to a gene. The germline gives CDR1 SNHLY, CDR2 FYNNEI. The CDR3 is made up of 14 amino acids. DNA for the CDR3: TGTGCCAGGGCACCCAGGGGGAAGGACACTGAAGCTTTCTTT. This encodes CARAPRGKDTEAFF.

This clone has just one count. CDR3 amino acids: CASSLAGIGVTEAFF. The CDR3 nucleotides are TGTGCCAGCAGCCTCGCGGGTATCGGCGTCACTGAAGCTTTCTTT. The rearrangement uses TRBV6-5 and TRBJ1-1; D gene ambiguous. V lost 6 bases, J lost 4 bases, and 18 bases lay in between. The V gene's germline CDR1 is MNHEY and CDR2 SVGAGI. The CDR3 is 15 residues long.

The rearrangement uses TRBV10-3 and TRBJ2-5, with 8 bases that match TRBD1. The CDR3 consists of 13 residues. Trimming removed 5 bases from V and 5 bases from J; junction bases left unmatched: 4. Germline V gene data show CDR1 as ENHRY and CDR2 as SYGVKD. The DNA of the CDR3 is TGTGCCATCAGTTTTACAGGGGGGGAGACCCAGTACTTC. It codes for CAISFTGGETQYF.

This sequence joins TRBV5-1 and TRBJ2-1; 10 bases are a match to TRBD2. The CDR3 sequence is 18 residues long. The trim removed 3 bases at V and 3 bases at J, leaving 12 bases unmatched. Germline CDR1 SGHRS, CDR2 YFSETQ. The CDR3 region has the DNA TGCGCCAGCAGCTCCCGAGGGAGCGGGGGGGCTGACTACAATGAGCAGTTCTTC. Protein sequence: CASSSRGSGGADYNEQFF.

The chain employs TRBV5-4 and TRBJ2-7; 16 nucleotides agree with TRBD2. The trim removed 4 bases at V and 2 bases at J, leaving 6 bases unmatched. Germline V lookup: CDR1 SGHNT, CDR2 YYREEE (reference sequence). This CDR3 has 17 amino acids. CDR3 loop: CASSRGTSGGGAYEQYF. CDR3 DNA sequence: TGTGCCAGCAGCCGAGGGACTAGCGGGGGGGGAGCCTACGAGCAGTACTTC.

This clone was counted once. This chain joins TRBV2 and TRBJ1-2; TRBD1 aligns across 9 bases. J was trimmed by 7 bases and V by 6 bases; bases with no gene match: 12. Germline V CDR1 and CDR2: SNHLY, FYNNEI. The CDR3 length is 15 residues. The CDR3, as DNA: TGTGCCAGCAGCGTACTACAGGGGGCGCAGGGTGGCTACACCTTC. Protein: CASSVLQGAQGGYTF.

The CDR3 region has the DNA TGCGCCAGCAGCTTGGAAGCAAGTGTCTCTGGAAACACCATATATTTT. As protein: CASSLEASVSGNTIYF. The V and J genes are TRBV5-1 and TRBJ1-3; D gene ambiguous. This CDR3 comprises 16 residues. V was shortened by 0 bases and J by 0 bases, with 10 bases between the two germline ends. The germline gives CDR1 SGHRS, CDR2 YFSETQ.

This chain uses TRBV10-3 with TRBJ1-1; 7 bases fit TRBD1. With 2 bases clipped from V and 1 base from J, the junction kept 4 bases outside the gene matches. Germline V CDR1 and CDR2: ENHRY, SYGVKD. The CDR3 loop spans 15 amino acids. The CDR3 loop is CAISEVGTANTEAFF. DNA of the CDR3: TGTGCCATCAGTGAGGTCGGGACAGCGAACACTGAAGCTTTCTTT.

The chain employs TRBV6-1 and TRBJ1-5, with D possibly TRBD1 on 6 matching bases. CDR3 size: 12 residues. Germline V gives CDR1 MNHNS, CDR2 SASEGT. Trimming removed 7 bases at V and 7 bases at J, with 11 bases between. CDR3 sequence: CASKGEGQPQHF. CDR3 nucleotides: TGTGCCAGCAAGGGGGAGGGGCAGCCCCAGCATTTT.

The chain combines TRBV6-1 with TRBJ2-3, with no clear D. The germline gives CDR1 MNHNS, CDR2 SASEGT. The CDR3 consists of 12 residues. Trimming stripped 4 bases from V and 3 bases from J, with 5 bases between. The CDR3 spells CASSGQTDTQYF. The CDR3 DNA follows: TGTGCCAGCAGTGGGCAGACAGATACGCAGTATTTT.

This clone has just one count. The chain employs TRBV14 and TRBJ2-7; D is ambiguous. The length of the CDR3 is 11 residues. V was cut by 4 bases and J by 6 bases, with 7 bases left in between. The germline V gene encodes CDR1 SGHDN and CDR2 FVKESK. The CDR3 here is CASSPGLEQYF. The CDR3 DNA follows: TGTGCCAGCAGCCCGGGCCTCGAGCAGTACTTC.

The chain combines TRBV2 with TRBJ2-3; D unclear. Germline V gene sequence: CDR1 SNHLY, CDR2 FYNNEI. The V end lost 4 bases, the J end lost 3 bases, and 17 bases lay between the germline ends. The CDR3 is made up of 16 amino acids. Written as DNA, the CDR3 is TGTGCCAGCAGTGTGCCAGGAATAGGGATTACAGATACGCAGTATTTT. Its protein is CASSVPGIGITDTQYF.

V is TRBV27 and J is TRBJ1-5; D gene ambiguous. The CDR3 loop spans 15 amino acids. Trimming removed 8 bases from V and 0 bases from J, with 14 bases in between. Germline lookup yields CDR1 MNHEY and CDR2 SMNVEV (reference sequence). Here the CDR3 DNA reads TGTGCCAGCTCCCGTGGATCGGCTAGCAATCAGCCCCAGCATTTT. It translates to CASSRGSASNQPQHF.

V and J are TRBV6-5 and TRBJ1-1; D unclear. Trimming left V 8 bases short and J 3 bases short, with 4 bases between. The CDR3 loop spans 10 amino acids. The germline CDR1 and CDR2 sequences are MNHEY and SVGAGI. CDR3 sequence (DNA): TGTGCCAGCGGCTACACTGAAGCTTTCTTT. Its translation: CASGYTEAFF.

The V gene is TRBV27, the J gene TRBJ1-2; D unclear. V shed 3 bases and J shed 5 bases, with 16 bases lying between them. The CDR3 sequence is 15 residues long. CDR1 MNHEY and CDR2 SMNVEV come from the germline V gene (reference sequence). Here the CDR3 DNA reads TGTGCCAGCAGTTTCACGGCACCGGGTCGGTATGGCTACACCTTC. Translating it yields CASSFTAPGRYGYTF.

This chain connects TRBV7-2 to TRBJ1-6, with D possibly TRBD1 on 5 matching bases. Trimming removed 3 bases from V and 9 bases from J, with 15 bases in between. The CDR3 has 15 residues. The germline V gene has CDR1 SGHTA and CDR2 FQGNSA. The CDR3 protein is CASSFSGTLGSPLHF. The CDR3 DNA reads TGTGCCAGCAGCTTTTCCGGGACCCTGGGTTCACCCCTCCACTTT.

The CDR3 protein is CASRLDSGIFF. CDR3 nucleotides: TGTGCCAGCAGATTGGACAGTGGAATTTTCTTT. The chain couples TRBV11-2 to TRBJ1-1, with D maybe TRBD1 (6 bases). CDR1 and CDR2 from the germline V gene are SGHAT and FQNNGV. The CDR3 is 11 residues long. The V gene lost 6 bases and the J gene lost 13 bases, with 15 bases spanning the gap.

Comments on this clone: Germline and junction disagree at one end, which may indicate a read error. This chain connects TRBV2 to TRBJ1-5, with a weak D call TRBD1 (5 bases). The germline CDR1 and CDR2 sequences are SNHLY and FYNNEI. CDR3 size: 11 residues. The CDR3 DNA reads TGTGCCAGCAATGAGGAGGGACGGATAGTTTTT. It yields the protein CASNEEGRIVF.

This clone was seen only once. The CDR3 DNA is TGTGCCAGCAGCTTGGGTCCGGGGGCCACTGAAGCTTTCTTT. It specifies CASSLGPGATEAFF. J is TRBJ1-1 and V is TRBV5-6; possible D gene TRBD1, 6 bases. V was clipped by 0 bases and J by 4 bases, with 10 bases between them. Germline lookup yields CDR1 SGHDT and CDR2 YYEEEE. This CDR3 is built from 14 residues.

The chain combines TRBV9 with TRBJ1-3; D not resolved. This CDR3 is built from 17 residues. Trimming shortened V by 0 bases and J by 2 bases, and 15 bases separated the two germline ends. In germline, CDR1 is SGDLS, CDR2 YYNGEE. The CDR3 loop is CASSVERVGRTGNTIYF. The CDR3 region has the DNA TGTGCCAGCAGCGTAGAAAGGGTGGGAAGAACTGGAAACACCATATATTTT.

The V and J genes are TRBV4-1 and TRBJ1-1; D remains unclear. The CDR3 runs to 16 residues. V lost 0 bases and J lost 1, with 12 bases in between. Germline-derived CDR1 and CDR2 are MGHRA and YSYEKL. The CDR3 region has the DNA TGCGCCAGCAGCCAAGATGCCCTAAGGGCGAACACTGAAGCTTTCTTT. Amino acid sequence: CASSQDALRANTEAFF.